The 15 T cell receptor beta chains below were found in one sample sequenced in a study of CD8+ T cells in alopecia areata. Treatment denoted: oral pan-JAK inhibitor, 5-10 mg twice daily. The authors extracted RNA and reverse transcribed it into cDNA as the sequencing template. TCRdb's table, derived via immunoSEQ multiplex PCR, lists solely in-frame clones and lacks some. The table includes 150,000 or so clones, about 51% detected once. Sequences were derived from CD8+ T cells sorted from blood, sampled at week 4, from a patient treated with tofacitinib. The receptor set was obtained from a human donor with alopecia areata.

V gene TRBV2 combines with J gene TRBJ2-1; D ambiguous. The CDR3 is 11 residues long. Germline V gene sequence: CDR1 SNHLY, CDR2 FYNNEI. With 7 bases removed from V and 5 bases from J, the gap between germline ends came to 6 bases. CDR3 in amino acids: CASILDNEQFF. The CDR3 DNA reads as TGTGCCAGCATCCTGGACAATGAGCAGTTCTTC. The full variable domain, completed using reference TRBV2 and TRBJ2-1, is EPEVTQTPSHQVTQMGQEVILRCVPISNHLYFYWYRQILGQKVEFLVSFYNNEISEKSEIFDDQFSVERPDGSNFTLKIRSTKLEDSAMYFCASILDNEQFFGPGTRLTVL.

This CDR3 reads CASSLHYYQPQHF. CDR3 coding DNA: TGTGCCAGCAGTTTACACTACTATCAGCCCCAGCATTTT. The chain is built from TRBV27 and TRBJ1-5; D not resolved. Germline lookup yields CDR1 MNHEY and CDR2 SMNVEV (reference sequence). V was shortened by 2 bases and J by 5 bases, with 7 bases between the two germline ends. The CDR3 is made up of 13 amino acids.

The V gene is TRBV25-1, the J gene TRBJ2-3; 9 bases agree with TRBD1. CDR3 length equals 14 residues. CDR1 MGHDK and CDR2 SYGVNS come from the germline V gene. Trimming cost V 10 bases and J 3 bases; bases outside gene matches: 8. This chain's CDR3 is CATRDREGTDTQYF. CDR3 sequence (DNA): TGTGCCACCCGGGACAGGGAAGGGACAGATACGCAGTATTTT.

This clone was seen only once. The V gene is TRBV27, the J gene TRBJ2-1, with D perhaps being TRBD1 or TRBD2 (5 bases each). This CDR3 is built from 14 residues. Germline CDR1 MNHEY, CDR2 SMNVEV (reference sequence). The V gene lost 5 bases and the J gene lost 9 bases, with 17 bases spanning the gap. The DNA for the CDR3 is TGTGCCAGCAGTGCACCGGGACCCTCAATTGAGCAGTTCTTC. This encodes CASSAPGPSIEQFF.

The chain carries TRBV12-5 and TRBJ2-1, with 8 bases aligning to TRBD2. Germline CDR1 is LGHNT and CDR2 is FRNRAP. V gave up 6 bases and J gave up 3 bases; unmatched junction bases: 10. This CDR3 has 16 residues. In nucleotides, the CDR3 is TGTGCTAGTGGAACCCCCCTTGCGGGGGGCTACAATGAGCAGTTCTTC. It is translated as CASGTPLAGGYNEQFF.

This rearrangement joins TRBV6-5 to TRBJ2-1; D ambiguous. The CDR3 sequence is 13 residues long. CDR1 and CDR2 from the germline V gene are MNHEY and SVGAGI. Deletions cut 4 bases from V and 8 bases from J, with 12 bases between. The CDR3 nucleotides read TGTGCCAGCAGTTCCCCGTGGTTCGATGAGCAGTTCTTC. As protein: CASSSPWFDEQFF.

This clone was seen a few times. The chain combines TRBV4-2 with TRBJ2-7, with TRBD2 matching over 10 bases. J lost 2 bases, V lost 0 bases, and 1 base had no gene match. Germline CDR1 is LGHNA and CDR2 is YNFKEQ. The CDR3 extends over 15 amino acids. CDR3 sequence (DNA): TGTGCCAGCAGCCAAGAAACTAGCGGGGCCTACGAGCAGTACTTC. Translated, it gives CASSQETSGAYEQYF.

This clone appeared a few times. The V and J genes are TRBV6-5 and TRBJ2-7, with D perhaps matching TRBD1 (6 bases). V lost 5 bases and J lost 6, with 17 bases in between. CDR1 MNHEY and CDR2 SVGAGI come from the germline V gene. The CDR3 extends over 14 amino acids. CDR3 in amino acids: CASSTTTGIGEQYF. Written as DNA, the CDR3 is TGTGCCAGCAGTACCACCACAGGGATCGGCGAGCAGTACTTC.

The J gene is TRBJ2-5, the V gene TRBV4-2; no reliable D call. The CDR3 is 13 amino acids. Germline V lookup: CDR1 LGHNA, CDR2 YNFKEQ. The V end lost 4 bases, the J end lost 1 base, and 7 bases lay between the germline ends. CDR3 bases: TGTGCCAGCAGCCCCCGGTCCCAAGAGACCCAGTACTTC. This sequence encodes CASSPRSQETQYF.

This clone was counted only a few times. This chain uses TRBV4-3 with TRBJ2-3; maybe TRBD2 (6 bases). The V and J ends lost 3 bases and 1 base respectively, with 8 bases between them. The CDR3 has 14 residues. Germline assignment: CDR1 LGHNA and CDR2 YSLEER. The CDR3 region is CASSQKRGTDTQYF. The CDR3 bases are TGCGCCAGCAGCCAGAAGCGGGGCACAGATACGCAGTATTTT.

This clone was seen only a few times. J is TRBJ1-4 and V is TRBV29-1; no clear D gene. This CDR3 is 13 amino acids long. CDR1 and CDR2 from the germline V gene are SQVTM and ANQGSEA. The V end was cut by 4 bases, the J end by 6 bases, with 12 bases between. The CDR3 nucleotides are TGCAGCGTTGCGTCCAGCGGGGATGAAAAACTGTTTTTT. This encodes CSVASSGDEKLFF.

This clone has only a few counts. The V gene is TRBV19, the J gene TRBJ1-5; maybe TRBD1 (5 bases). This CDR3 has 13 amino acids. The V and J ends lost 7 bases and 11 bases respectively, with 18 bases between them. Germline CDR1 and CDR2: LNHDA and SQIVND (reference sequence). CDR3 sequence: CASKGTFFKSQHF. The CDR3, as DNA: TGTGCCAGTAAGGGGACCTTCTTCAAGTCCCAGCATTTT.

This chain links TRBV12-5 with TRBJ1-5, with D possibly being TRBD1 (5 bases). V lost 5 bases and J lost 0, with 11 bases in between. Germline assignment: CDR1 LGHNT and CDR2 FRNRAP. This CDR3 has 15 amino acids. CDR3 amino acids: CASGPVGDSNQPQHF. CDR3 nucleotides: TGTGCTAGTGGTCCGGTGGGGGATAGCAATCAGCCCCAGCATTTT.

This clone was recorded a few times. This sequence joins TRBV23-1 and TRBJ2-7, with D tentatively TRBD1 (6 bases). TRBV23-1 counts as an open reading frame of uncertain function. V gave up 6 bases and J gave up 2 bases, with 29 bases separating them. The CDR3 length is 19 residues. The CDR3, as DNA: TGCGCCAGCAGCTACGAGCCCCGGACAGCTAAGGGCCCCACCTACGAGCAGTACTTC. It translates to CASSYEPRTAKGPTYEQYF.

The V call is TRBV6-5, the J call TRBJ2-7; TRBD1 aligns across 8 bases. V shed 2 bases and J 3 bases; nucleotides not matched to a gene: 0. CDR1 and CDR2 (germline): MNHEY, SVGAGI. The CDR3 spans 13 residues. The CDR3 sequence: CASSYGTGYEQYF. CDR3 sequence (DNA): TGTGCCAGCAGTTACGGGACAGGCTACGAGCAGTACTTC.